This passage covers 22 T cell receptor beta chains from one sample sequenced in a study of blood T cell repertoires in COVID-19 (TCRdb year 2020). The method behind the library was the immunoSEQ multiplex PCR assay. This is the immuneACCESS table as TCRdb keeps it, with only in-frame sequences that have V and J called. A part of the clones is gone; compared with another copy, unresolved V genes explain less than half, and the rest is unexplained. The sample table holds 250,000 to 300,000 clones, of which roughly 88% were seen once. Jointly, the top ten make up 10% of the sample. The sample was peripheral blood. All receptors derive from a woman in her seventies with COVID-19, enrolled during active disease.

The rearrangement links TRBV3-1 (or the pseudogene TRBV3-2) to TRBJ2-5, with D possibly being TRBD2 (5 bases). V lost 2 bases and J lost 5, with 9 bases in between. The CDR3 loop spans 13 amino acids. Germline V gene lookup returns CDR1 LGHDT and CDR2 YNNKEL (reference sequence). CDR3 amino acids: CASSQSGRETQYF. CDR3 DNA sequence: TGTGCCAGCAGCCAAAGCGGTCGGGAGACCCAGTACTTC.

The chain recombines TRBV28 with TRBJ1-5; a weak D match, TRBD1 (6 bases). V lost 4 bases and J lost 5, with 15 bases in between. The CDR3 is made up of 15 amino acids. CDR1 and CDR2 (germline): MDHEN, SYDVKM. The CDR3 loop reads CASSSYTGTDQPQHF. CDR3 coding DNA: TGTGCCAGCAGTTCTTACACAGGGACGGATCAGCCCCAGCATTTT. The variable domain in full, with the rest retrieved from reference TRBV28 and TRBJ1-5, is DVKVTQSSRYLVKRTGEKVFLECVQDMDHENMFWYRQDPGLGLRLIYFSYDVKMKEKGDIPEGYSVSREKKERFSLILESASTNQTSMYLCASSSYTGTDQPQHFGDGTRLSIL.

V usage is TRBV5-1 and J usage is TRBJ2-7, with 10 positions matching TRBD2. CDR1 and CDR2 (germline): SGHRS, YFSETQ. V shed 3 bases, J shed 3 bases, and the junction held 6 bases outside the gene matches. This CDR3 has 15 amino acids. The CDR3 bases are TGCGCCAGCAGCTCGGATACTAGCGGGAACTACGAGCAGTACTTC. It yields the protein CASSSDTSGNYEQYF.

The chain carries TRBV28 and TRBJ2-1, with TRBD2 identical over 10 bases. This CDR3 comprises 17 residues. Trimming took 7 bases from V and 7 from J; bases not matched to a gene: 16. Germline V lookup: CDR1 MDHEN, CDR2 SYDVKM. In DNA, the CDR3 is TGTGCCAGCACGGAAGCGGGAGGGCCTTATTGGTTGAATGAGCAGTTCTTC. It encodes CASTEAGGPYWLNEQFF.

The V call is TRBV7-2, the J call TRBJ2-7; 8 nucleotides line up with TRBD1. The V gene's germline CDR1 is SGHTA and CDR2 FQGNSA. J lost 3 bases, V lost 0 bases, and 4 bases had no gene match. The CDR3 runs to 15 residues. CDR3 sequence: CASSLALGQGYEQYF. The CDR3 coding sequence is TGTGCCAGCAGCTTAGCCCTCGGACAGGGCTACGAGCAGTACTTC.

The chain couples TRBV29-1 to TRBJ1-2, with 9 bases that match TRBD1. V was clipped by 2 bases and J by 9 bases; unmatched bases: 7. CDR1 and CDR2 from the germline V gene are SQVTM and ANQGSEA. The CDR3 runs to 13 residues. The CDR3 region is CSVEPGQGYRYTF. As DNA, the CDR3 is TGCAGCGTTGAACCTGGACAGGGGTATCGCTACACCTTC.

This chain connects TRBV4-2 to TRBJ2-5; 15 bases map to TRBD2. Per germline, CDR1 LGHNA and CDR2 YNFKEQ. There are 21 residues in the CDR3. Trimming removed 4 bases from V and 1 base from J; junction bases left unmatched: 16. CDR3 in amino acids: CASSPRTSGRAYRDFQETQYF. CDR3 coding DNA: TGTGCCAGCAGCCCCAGGACTAGCGGGAGGGCCTACCGAGACTTCCAAGAGACCCAGTACTTC.

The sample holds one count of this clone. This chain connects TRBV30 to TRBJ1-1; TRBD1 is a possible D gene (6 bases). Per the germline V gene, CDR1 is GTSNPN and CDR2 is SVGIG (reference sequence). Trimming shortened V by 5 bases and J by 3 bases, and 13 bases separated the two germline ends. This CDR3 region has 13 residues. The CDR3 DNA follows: TGTGCCTGGTCCTTGGGGGCGGACACTGAAGCTTTCTTT. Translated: CAWSLGADTEAFF.

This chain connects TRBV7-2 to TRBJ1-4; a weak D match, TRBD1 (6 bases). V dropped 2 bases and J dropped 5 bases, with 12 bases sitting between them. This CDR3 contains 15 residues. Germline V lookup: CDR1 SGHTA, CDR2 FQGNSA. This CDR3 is CASSLYPQGNEKLFF. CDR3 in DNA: TGTGCCAGCAGCTTATATCCCCAGGGGAATGAAAAACTGTTTTTT.

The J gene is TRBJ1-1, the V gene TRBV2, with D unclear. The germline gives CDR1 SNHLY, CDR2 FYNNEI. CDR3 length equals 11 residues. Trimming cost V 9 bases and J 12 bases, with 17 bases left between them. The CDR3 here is CASRREWWSFF. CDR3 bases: TGTGCCAGTCGGAGAGAGTGGTGGTCTTTCTTT. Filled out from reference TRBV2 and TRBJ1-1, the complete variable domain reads EPEVTQTPSHQVTQMGQEVILRCVPISNHLYFYWYRQILGQKVEFLVSFYNNEISEKSEIFDDQFSVERPDGSNFTLKIRSTKLEDSAMYFCASRREWWSFFGQGTRLTVV.

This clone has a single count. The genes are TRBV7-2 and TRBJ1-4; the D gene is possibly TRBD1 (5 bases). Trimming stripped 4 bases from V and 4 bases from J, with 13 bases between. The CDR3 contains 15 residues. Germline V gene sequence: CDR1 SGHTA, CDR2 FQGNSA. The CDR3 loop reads CASSSRQPGNEKLFF. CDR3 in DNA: TGTGCCAGCAGCTCCCGACAGCCCGGTAATGAAAAACTGTTTTTT.

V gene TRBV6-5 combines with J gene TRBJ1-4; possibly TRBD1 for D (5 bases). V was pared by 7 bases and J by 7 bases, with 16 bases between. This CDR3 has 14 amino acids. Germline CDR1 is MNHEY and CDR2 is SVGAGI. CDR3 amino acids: CASTLARVAEKLFF. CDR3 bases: TGTGCCAGCACGTTAGCCAGGGTGGCTGAAAAACTGTTTTTT.

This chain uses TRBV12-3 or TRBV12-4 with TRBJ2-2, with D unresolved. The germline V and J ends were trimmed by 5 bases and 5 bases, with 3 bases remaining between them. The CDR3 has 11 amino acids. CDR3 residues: CASSQTGELFF. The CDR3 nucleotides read TGTGCCAGCAGTCAAACCGGGGAGCTGTTTTTT.

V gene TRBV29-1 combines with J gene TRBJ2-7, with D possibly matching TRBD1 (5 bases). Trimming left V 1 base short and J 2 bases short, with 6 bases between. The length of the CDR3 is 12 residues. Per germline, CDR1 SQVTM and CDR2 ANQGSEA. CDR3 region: CSVEGTTYEQYF. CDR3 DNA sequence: TGCAGCGTTGAAGGGACAACCTACGAGCAGTACTTC.

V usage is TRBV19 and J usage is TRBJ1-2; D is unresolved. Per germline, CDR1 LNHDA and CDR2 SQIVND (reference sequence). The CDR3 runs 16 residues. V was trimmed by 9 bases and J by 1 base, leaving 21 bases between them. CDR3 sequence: CASRYADQRFNYGYTF. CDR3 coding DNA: TGTGCCAGCCGATATGCCGATCAGAGGTTTAACTATGGCTACACCTTC.

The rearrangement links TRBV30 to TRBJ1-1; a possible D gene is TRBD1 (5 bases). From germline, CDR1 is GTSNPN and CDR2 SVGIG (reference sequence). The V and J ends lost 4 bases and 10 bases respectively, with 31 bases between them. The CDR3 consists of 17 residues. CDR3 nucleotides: TGTGCCTGGATTCCAAACTCGGGCATCCCCGGGTCGGGGGGAGCTTTCTTT. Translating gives CAWIPNSGIPGSGGAFF.

CDR3 protein: CASRGDREQPQHF. CDR3 sequence (DNA): TGTGCCAGCAGGGGGGACAGGGAACAGCCCCAGCATTTT. The chain combines TRBV27 with TRBJ1-5, with 9 bases that match TRBD1. Trimming took 6 bases from V and 7 from J; bases not matched to a gene: 4. CDR1 MNHEY and CDR2 SMNVEV come from the germline V gene (reference sequence). The CDR3 is made up of 13 amino acids.

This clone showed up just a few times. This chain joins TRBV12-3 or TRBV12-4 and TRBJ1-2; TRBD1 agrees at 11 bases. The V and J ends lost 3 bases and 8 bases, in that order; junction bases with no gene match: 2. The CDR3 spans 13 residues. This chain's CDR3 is CASSLGQGVGYTF. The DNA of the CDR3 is TGTGCCAGCAGTTTGGGACAGGGGGTCGGCTACACCTTC.

The CDR3 DNA follows: TGTGCCAGCAGCCCCGGGGGGGCGTCGGGCTACGAGCAGTACTTC. It is translated as CASSPGGASGYEQYF. The chain links TRBV5-4 to TRBJ2-7, with 8 positions matching TRBD2. The CDR3 contains 15 residues. Per germline, CDR1 SGHNT and CDR2 YYREEE (reference sequence). Trimming at V came to 4 bases and at J to 3 bases, leaving 9 bases not matched to a gene.

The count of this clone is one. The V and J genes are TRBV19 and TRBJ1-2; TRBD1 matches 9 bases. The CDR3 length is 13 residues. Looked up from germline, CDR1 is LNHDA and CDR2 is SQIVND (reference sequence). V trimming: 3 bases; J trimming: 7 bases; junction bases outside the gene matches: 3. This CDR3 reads CASSITGGAGYTF. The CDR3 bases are TGTGCCAGTAGTATTACAGGGGGCGCTGGCTACACCTTC.

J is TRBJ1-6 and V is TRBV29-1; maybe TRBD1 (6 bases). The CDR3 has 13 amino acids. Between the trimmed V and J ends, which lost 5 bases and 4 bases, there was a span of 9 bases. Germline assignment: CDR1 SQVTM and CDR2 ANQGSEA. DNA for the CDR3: TGCAGCGTTATGACAGGTTATAATTCACCCCTCCACTTT. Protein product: CSVMTGYNSPLHF.

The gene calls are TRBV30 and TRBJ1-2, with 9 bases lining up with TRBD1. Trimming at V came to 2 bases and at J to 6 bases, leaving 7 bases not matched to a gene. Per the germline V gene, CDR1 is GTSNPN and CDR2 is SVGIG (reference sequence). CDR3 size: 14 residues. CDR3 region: CAWSRHRGLDGYTF. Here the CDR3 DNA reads TGTGCCTGGAGTCGACACAGGGGGCTTGATGGCTACACCTTC.